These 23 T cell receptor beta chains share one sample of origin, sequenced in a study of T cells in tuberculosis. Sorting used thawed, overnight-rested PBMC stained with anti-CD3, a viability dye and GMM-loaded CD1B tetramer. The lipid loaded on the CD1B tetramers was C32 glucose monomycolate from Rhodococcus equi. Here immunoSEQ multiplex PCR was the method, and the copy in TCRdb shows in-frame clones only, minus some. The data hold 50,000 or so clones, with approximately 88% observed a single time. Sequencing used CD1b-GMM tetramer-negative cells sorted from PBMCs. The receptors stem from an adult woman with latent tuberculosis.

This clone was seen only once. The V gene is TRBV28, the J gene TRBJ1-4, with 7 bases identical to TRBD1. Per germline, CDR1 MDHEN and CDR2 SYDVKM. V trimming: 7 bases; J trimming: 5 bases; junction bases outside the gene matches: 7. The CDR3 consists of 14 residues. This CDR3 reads CASKLDRENEKLFF. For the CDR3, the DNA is TGTGCCAGCAAACTAGACAGGGAGAATGAAAAACTGTTTTTT.

The CDR3 nucleotides read TGTGCCAGCAGCCCAGGGGGCGCCGGCGAAAAACTGTTTTTT. Its translation: CASSPGGAGEKLFF. J is TRBJ1-4 and V is TRBV6-4, with TRBD1 matching over 8 bases. CDR3 length: 14 residues. Germline values: CDR1 MRHNA, CDR2 SNTAGT. Trimming removed 6 bases from V and 8 bases from J; junction bases left unmatched: 8.

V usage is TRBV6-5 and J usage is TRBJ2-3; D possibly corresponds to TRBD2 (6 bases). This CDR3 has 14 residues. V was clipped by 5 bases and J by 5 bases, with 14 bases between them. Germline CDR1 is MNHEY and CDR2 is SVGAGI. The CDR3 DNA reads TGTGCCAGCAGTGAGCAGCGGAGGGAAGATACGCAGTATTTT. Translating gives CASSEQRREDTQYF.

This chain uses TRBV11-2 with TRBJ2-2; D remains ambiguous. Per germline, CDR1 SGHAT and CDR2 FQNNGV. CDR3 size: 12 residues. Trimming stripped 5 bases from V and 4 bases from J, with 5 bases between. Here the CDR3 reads CASSRVTGELFF. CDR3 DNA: TGTGCCAGCAGCAGAGTCACCGGGGAGCTGTTTTTT.

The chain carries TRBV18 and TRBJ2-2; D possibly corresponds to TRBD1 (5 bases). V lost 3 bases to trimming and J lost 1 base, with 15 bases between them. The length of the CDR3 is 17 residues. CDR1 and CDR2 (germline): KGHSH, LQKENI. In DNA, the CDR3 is TGTGCCAGCTCACCGTCCGTTGGTCAGGGGAACACCGGGGAGCTGTTTTTT. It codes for CASSPSVGQGNTGELFF.

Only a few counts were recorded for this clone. CDR3 residues: CASRGDSPYEQYF. CDR3 in DNA: TGTGCCAGCAGGGGGGACAGTCCCTACGAGCAGTACTTC. The chain joins TRBV7-8 to TRBJ2-7; 7 nucleotides match TRBD1. The V and J ends lost 6 bases and 2 bases, in that order; junction bases with no gene match: 4. This CDR3 is built from 13 residues. CDR1 and CDR2 (germline): SGHVS, FQNEAQ.

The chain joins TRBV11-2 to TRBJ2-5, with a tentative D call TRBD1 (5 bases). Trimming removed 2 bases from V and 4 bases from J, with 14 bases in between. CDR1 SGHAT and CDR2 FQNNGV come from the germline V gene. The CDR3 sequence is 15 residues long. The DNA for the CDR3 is TGTGCCAGCAGCTTATCTGGAGTTCAGGGAGAGACCCAGTACTTC. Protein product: CASSLSGVQGETQYF.

The CDR3 spells CASSLAPGQGYTF. In nucleotides, the CDR3 is TGTGCCAGCAGCTTAGCCCCAGGGCAAGGCTACACCTTC. The chain joins TRBV7-2 to TRBJ1-2; maybe TRBD1 (5 bases). V was shortened by 0 bases and J by 8 bases, with 10 bases between the two germline ends. The germline V gene encodes CDR1 SGHTA and CDR2 FQGNSA. This CDR3 spans 13 amino acids.

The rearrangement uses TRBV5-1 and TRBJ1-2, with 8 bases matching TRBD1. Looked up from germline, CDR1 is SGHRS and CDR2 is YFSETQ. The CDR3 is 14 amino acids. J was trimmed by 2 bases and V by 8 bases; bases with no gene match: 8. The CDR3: CASGRQGSNYGYTF. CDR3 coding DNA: TGCGCCAGTGGACGACAGGGGTCCAACTATGGCTACACCTTC.

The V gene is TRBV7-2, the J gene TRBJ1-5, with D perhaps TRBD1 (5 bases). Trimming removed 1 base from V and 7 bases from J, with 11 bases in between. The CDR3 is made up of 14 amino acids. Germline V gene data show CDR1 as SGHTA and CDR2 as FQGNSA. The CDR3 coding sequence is TGTGCCAGCAGCTTAGGAAGGGGTGGCCAGCCCCAGCATTTT. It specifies CASSLGRGGQPQHF.

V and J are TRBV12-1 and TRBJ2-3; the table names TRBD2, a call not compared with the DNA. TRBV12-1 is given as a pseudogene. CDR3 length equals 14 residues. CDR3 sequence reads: CASSFERPTDTQYF. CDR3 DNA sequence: TGTGCCAGCAGCTTTGAGCGACCCACAGATACGCAGTATTTT.

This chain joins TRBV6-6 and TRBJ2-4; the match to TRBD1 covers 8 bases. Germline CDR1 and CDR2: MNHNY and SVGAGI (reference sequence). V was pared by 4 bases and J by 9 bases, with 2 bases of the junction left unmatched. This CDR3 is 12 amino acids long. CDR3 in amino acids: CASSLQGGIQYF. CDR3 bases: TGTGCCAGCAGTTTACAGGGGGGCATTCAGTACTTC.

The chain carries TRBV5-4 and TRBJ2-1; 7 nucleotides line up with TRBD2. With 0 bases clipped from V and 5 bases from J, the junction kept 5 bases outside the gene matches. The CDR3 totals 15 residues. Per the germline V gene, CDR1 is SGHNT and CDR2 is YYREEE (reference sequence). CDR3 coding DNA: TGTGCCAGCAGCTTGGGCGGGACTACAAACAATGAGCAGTTCTTC. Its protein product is CASSLGGTTNNEQFF.

The DNA of the CDR3 is TGTGCCAGCAGCGATCGGGGCGGGACCACCTACGAGCAGTACTTC. Protein sequence: CASSDRGGTTYEQYF. The chain is built from TRBV5-4 and TRBJ2-7, with D possibly being TRBD2 (6 bases). The V end was cut by 4 bases, the J end by 2 bases, with 16 bases between. This CDR3 contains 15 residues. The germline V gene encodes CDR1 SGHNT and CDR2 YYREEE (reference sequence). The full variable domain, with the rest looked up from reference TRBV5-4 and TRBJ2-7, is ETGVTQSPTHLIKTRGQQVTLRCSSQSGHNTVSWYQQALGQGPQFIFQYYREEENGRGNFPPRFSGLQFPNYSSELNVNALELDDSALYLCASSDRGGTTYEQYFGPGTRLTVT.

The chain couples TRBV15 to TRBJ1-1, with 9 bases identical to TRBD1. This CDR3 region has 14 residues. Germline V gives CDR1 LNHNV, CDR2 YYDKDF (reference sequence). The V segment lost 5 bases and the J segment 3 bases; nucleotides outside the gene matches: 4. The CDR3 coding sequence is TGTGCCACCAGCGTGGGACAGGGATACACTGAAGCTTTCTTT. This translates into CATSVGQGYTEAFF.

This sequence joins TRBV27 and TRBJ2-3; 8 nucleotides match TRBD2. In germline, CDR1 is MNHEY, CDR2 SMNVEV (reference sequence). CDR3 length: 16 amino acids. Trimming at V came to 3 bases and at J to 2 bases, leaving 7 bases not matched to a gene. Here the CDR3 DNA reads TGTGCCAGCAGTTTGGAGATAGGACTAGCCACAGATACGCAGTATTTT. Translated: CASSLEIGLATDTQYF.

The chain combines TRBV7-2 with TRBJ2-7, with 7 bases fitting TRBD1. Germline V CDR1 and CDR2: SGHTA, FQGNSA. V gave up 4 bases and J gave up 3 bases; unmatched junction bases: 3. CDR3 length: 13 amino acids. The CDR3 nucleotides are TGTGCCAGCAGCTCCAACAGGGGCTACGAGCAGTACTTC. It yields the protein CASSSNRGYEQYF.

The CDR3 bases are TGTGCCAGCAGCTTGGCCTCGTCAGTCGACGAGCAGTACTTC. Its translation is CASSLASSVDEQYF. The J gene is TRBJ2-7, the V gene TRBV5-6; D gene unclear. V shed 0 bases and J shed 5 bases, with 12 bases lying between them. Germline V gives CDR1 SGHDT, CDR2 YYEEEE. The CDR3 covers 14 residues.

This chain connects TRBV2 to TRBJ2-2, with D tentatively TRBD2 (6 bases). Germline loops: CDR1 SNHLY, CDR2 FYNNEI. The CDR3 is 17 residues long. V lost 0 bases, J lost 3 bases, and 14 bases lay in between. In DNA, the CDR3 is TGTGCCAGCAGTGAAGCATCCCGTGGAGGGGACACCGGGGAGCTGTTTTTT. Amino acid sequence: CASSEASRGGDTGELFF.

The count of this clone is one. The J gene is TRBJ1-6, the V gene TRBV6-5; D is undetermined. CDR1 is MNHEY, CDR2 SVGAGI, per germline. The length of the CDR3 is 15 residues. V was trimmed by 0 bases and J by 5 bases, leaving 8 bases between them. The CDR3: CASSYSWPDNSPLHF. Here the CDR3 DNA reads TGTGCCAGCAGTTACTCGTGGCCCGATAATTCACCCCTCCACTTT.

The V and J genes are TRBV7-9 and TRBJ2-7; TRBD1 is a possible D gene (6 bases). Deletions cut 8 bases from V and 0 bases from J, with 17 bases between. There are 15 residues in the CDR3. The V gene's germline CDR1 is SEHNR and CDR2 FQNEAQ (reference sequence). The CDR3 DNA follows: TGTGCCAGCGGAGCAGGGGTACCGAGCTCCTACGAGCAGTACTTC. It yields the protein CASGAGVPSSYEQYF.

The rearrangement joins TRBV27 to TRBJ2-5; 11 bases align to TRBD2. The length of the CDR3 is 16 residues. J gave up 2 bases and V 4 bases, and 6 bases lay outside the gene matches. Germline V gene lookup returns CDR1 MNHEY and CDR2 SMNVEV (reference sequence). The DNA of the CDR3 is TGTGCCAGCAGTTCTTCCGGGACTAGCGGACAAGAGACCCAGTACTTC. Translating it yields CASSSSGTSGQETQYF.

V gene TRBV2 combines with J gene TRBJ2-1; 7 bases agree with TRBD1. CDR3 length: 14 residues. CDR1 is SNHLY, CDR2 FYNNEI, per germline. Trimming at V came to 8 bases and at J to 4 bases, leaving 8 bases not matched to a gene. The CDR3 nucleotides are TGTGCCAGCGGATGGGACAGATATTACAATGAGCAGTTCTTC. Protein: CASGWDRYYNEQFF. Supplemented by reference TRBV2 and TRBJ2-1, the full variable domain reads EPEVTQTPSHQVTQMGQEVILRCVPISNHLYFYWYRQILGQKVEFLVSFYNNEISEKSEIFDDQFSVERPDGSNFTLKIRSTKLEDSAMYFCASGWDRYYNEQFFGPGTRLTVL.